The present entry profiles one T cell receptor beta chain with its context. What it recognizes is unknown. The source of the sample is a study of monozygotic twins with inflammatory bowel disease. Template switching introduced UMIs that contain a 6-nucleotide sample barcode. TCRdb reprocessed the 5' RACE reads, with one entry per CDR3 protein and no DNA. The repertoire table contains over 350,000 distinct CDR3 sequences. The germline V gene has CDR1 MNHEY and CDR2 SMNVEV (reference sequence). CDR3 length: 13 amino acids. Study-level results: Especially with disease activity, IBD patients had fewer clonotypes in common with others than healthy twins did. By inverse Simpson index, TCRbeta diversity was lower in IBD patients than in healthy co-twins. Ultimately, a single strong signal or clonotype associated with IBD was not supported.

J is TRBJ1-1 and V is TRBV27; TCRdb picks TRBD1, but there is no DNA to check that call. The sequenced material came from blood. This sequence was found in a human donor with ulcerative colitis or Crohn's disease, or a healthy co-twin of an affected twin (not recorded which). The CDR3 sequence: CASSFSGVTEAFF.